Relative to its sample, the clone carrying this TCR beta chain is medium-sized. Its antigen is as yet unknown. This sample was taken from a study of tumor-infiltrating lymphocytes in localized non-small cell lung cancer. The study, taken as a whole, reports: Not all patients were TCR sequenced, owing to tissue quantity.

Assay used: immunoSEQ multiplex PCR; TCRdb lists only in-frame clones, some missing. The sample shows some 13,000 clones, roughly 80% of them seen only once. Germline-derived CDR1 and CDR2 are SEHNR and FQNEAQ (reference sequence). This CDR3 has 15 residues. The ends lost 3 bases at V and 7 bases at J; junction bases unmatched: 9. V gene TRBV7-9 combines with J gene TRBJ2-1; TRBD2 matches 7 bases. This clonotype originated in a human donor with non-small cell lung cancer. The sequenced sample was uninvolved lung tissue not adjacent to the tumor. Here the CDR3 DNA reads TGTGCCAGCAGCTTCCGGGACTATGGTGGAAATGAGCAGTTCTTC. It codes for CASSFRDYGGNEQFF. The full variable domain, its missing parts supplied by reference TRBV7-9 and TRBJ2-1, is DTGVSQNPRHKITKRGQNVTFRCDPISEHNRLYWYRQTLGQGPEFLTYFQNEAQLEKSRLLSDRFSAERPKGSFSTLEIQRTEQGDSAMYLCASSFRDYGGNEQFFGPGTRLTVL.